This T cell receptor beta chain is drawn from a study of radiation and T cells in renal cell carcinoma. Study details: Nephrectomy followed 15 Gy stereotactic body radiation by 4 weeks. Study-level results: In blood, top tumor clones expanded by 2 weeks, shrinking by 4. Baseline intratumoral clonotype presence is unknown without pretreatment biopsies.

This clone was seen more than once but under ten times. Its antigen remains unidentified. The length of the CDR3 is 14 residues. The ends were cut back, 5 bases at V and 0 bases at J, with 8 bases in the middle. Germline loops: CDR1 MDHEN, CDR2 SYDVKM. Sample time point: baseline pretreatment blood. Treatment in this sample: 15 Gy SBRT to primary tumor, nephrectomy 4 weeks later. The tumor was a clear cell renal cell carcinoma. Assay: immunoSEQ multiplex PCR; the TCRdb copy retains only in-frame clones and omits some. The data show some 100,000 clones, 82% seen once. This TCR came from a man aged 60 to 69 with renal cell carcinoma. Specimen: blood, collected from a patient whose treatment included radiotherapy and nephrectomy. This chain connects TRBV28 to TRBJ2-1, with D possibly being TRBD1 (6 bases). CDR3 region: CASSMDSSYNEQFF. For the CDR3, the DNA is TGTGCCAGCAGTATGGACAGCTCCTACAATGAGCAGTTCTTC.